The rows below give T cell receptor beta chains drawn from one sample of a study of response to subunit inactivated influenza vaccine. TCRdb itself ran the RT-PCR reads through MiXCR, one entry per CDR3 protein. In the table there are 150,000 to 200,000 distinct CDR3 sequences, 7.5% to 10% of which are singletons. Sequenced material: non-naive T cells sorted from PBMCs, taken on the day of vaccination. Receptor source: a man aged 50 to 59 who received an inactivated influenza vaccine. CDR3s include the opening cysteine and the closing phenylalanine or tryptophan. Fields, in order: D gene, V gene, CDR3 protein. The D gene is left open where the match is weak.

>TRBD1|TRBV5-1
CASSLEQGAYTF
>NA|TRBV30
CAWSEALGRGYYTDTQYF
>NA|TRBV4-3
CASSQEARGSSYEQYF
>NA|TRBV7-2
CASSLSNTGSQQFF
>NA|TRBV5-5
CASSLLGYNEQFF
>TRBD1|TRBV7-2
CASSSGQGSSYNSPLHF
>TRBD2|TRBV29-1
CSSQNLAGGETQYF
>TRBD1|TRBV11-2
CASSLGPDRGVGKAFF
>TRBD1|TRBV5-1
CASNLQRTGEAQYF
>NA|TRBV3-1
CASSARRNYEQYF
>TRBD2|TRBV3-1
CASSQDPVIAGGEEQFF
>NA|TRBV9
CASSAERLTDTQYF
>NA|TRBV11-2
CASSIPRGPTIYF
>TRBD1|TRBV19
CASSISGQGSEQYF
>NA|TRBV24-1
CATSELGVTGELFF
>TRBD2|TRBV7-2
CASSLATGGAAGTDTQYF
>TRBD1|TRBV20-1
CSAGSAQGAQPQHF
>NA|TRBV5-1
CASLGRTPSYEQYF
>NA|TRBV6-1
CASSEYRLATDTQYF
>NA|TRBV20-1
CSARDHDEAFF
>NA|TRBV7-2
CASSLMPSIETQYF
>NA|TRBV2
CASSPYSNQPQHF
>NA|TRBV6-1
CASSDGGATTEAFF
>NA|TRBV20-1
CSARVGGLGTQYF
>TRBD1|TRBV6-2/TRBV6-3
CASRRQTGARNTEAFF
>NA|TRBV7-2
CASSLAGSKNNEQFF
>NA|TRBV29-1
CSVLDGTDEQFF
>NA|TRBV10-3
CAISESRGTEAFF
>NA|TRBV12-3/TRBV12-4
CASSLGGGGSSNQPQHF
>TRBD2|TRBV15
CSTSYRAGRADTQYF
>NA|TRBV11-3
CASSLDSTKLIYEQYF
>NA|TRBV24-1
CATSAATTGSIGELFF
>TRBD2|TRBV20-1
CSARPLERDVVYEQYF
>TRBD1|TRBV28
CASSGQGRPYEQYF
>NA|TRBV4-2
CASSQDKRRTDTQYF